This note documents a single TCR beta chain sequence. Its antigen is unknown. No base quality values were provided; no much bigger clone lies one nucleotide off. The library was produced with the immunoSEQ multiplex PCR assay. Regarding the original processing steps: A statistical classification framework was built for diagnosing cytomegalovirus status from the catalog of TCR beta chain sequences. TCRdb carries this immuneACCESS record with in-frame sequences only. Its versions omit some clonotypes, under half of them owing to an unresolved V gene in the studies checked, with the rest unexplained. For V, J and clone size, that table is used; D and trimming come from the DNA. This sample has around 91,000 clones in its table, and about 93% of those were observed once. The ten most abundant clones make up around 1.2% of the sample. The data were obtained in a study of cytomegalovirus exposure and HLA in healthy donors (dated by TCRdb to the late 2010s). Context from the whole study: A later analysis indicated that the 90 to 150 validation repertoires were generated on the platform also employed for the approximately 700 repertoires of the first cohort. The study aimed to test whether signatures of past pathogen exposure could be identified by cataloging public T cell receptors. In addition to the first cohort of approximately 670 subjects, a separate validation cohort of approximately 110 different subjects was used. The study combined high-throughput TCR immunosequencing, statistical association of individual TCRs with disease status, and machine learning to predict cytomegalovirus infection status. The paper's findings and limits, for the study overall: A few of the identified cytomegalovirus-associated TCR beta chains were confirmed in vitro to be specific for cytomegalovirus antigens. According to the authors, the approach could potentially be generalized to other disease states and immunological phenotypes. A later analysis found that TCRs clustered in the first cohort also tended to co-occur in the 110 or so validation repertoires, with more than 90% of cluster scores above 0. A later analysis had no HLA typing for the validation cohort, so co-occurrence there was scored across all 110 or so repertoires. In both the original and validation cohorts, the classifier was reported to diagnose cytomegalovirus status with high specificity and sensitivity. Across donors, most TCR sequences were observed very rarely, whereas some public TCRs were present in many individuals. A total of about 180 TCR beta chains were listed by the study as associated with cytomegalovirus.

Trimmed from V: 6 bases; trimmed from J: 7 bases; junction bases lacking a gene match: 17. Sequences SEHNR (CDR1) and FQNEAQ (CDR2) are obtained from the germline V gene (reference sequence). Inclusive of the bounding cysteine and phenylalanine, the CDR3 is 17 residues long. Only the CDR3 portion is preserved as DNA: 51 bases, with reading frame beginning at the first base. Separate from the roughly 650-subject first cohort, the validation cohort of 90 to 150 subjects was the group to which the donors belonged. The rearranged chain carries TRBV7-9 and TRBJ2-3; 9 junctional bases match TRBD2. This TCR was recovered from a woman younger than 45 in good health and CMV-seropositive. The source material was PBMCs. CDR3 region: CASSRSVRASGIYTQYF. Here is the DNA: TGTGCCAGCAGTCGTAGCGTACGGGCTAGCGGGATTTATACGCAGTATTTT.